These T cell receptor beta chains were read from a single sample in a study of T cells in Graves' hyperthyroidism and ophthalmopathy. TCRdb processed the multiplex PCR reads anew with MiXCR; each CDR3 protein has one entry. The sample includes around 520,000 distinct CDR3 sequences, roughly an eighth of them seen just once. The specimen was blood. These TCRs come from a woman between 18 and 29 years old with Graves' hyperthyroidism. The CDR3 runs from the conserved cysteine through the conserved F or W. The D gene is left open where the match is weak. Expanded clones are given a class, and other clones once, few, many or no size at all.

cdr3_nt cdr3_aa j_call d_call clone_size v_call
TGTGCCAGCAGTTTAGCAGGGACAGGGCTTGAAAAACTGTTTTTT CASSLAGTGLEKLFF TRBJ1-4 TRBD1 many TRBV12-3/TRBV12-4
TGTGCCAGTAGTCCCCTCCATGGTCAGAACTACGAGCAGTACTTC CASSPLHGQNYEQYF TRBJ2-7 . few TRBV19
TGTGCCACCAGGGCAGATGGGTACGAGCAGTTCTTC CATRADGYEQFF TRBJ2-1 . many TRBV24-1
TGTGCCAGCAGCCCAGGGACACCCACTACGGCCACCATATATTTT CASSPGTPTTATIYF TRBJ1-3 . . TRBV7-6
TGTGCCAGCAGTGAGTATTTGGCCATACCCCAATTGGAGCAGTTCTTC CASSEYLAIPQLEQFF TRBJ2-1 . many TRBV2
TGTGCCAGTGCCGGGGGTCAAGAGACCCAGTACTTC CASAGGQETQYF TRBJ2-5 . many TRBV6-2/TRBV6-3
TGTGCCAGCAGTTTTCGTAGTCTCTCGGGGGGGACTGGCTACACCTTC CASSFRSLSGGTGYTF TRBJ1-2 . few TRBV27
TGTGCCAGCAGCTTGGGGGTTGATACGCAGTATTTT CASSLGVDTQYF TRBJ2-3 . many TRBV5-5
TGTGCCAGTATACGGGCCGTTTCGGCTTTCTTT CASIRAVSAFF TRBJ1-1 . many TRBV19
TGCGCCAGCACCTCCCTTACAGGACCCCCGTGGGGCTACACCTTC CASTSLTGPPWGYTF TRBJ1-2 . few TRBV5-1
TGTGCCAGCAGCGAAGTCGGGGCGTTAGGTCCGGACGAGCAGTACTTC CASSEVGALGPDEQYF TRBJ2-7 . few TRBV3-1
TGTGCCAGCAGTTTATATGGGATGGGAGGCTACACCTTC CASSLYGMGGYTF TRBJ1-2 . many TRBV27
TGTGCCATTAGACAGGGTCCTATCCCTGGGGCCAACGTCCTGACTTTC CAIRQGPIPGANVLTF TRBJ2-6 TRBD1 many TRBV10-3
TGTGCCAGCAGTTACGAGTCGGGGACTAGCGGGGAGCAGTTCTTC CASSYESGTSGEQFF TRBJ2-1 TRBD2 many TRBV6-2/TRBV6-3
TGTGCCAGCAGCCAAGATATCATCGGGGGACAGGGAGGACTAGCGCACTCCTACGAGCAGTACTTC CASSQDIIGGQGGLAHSYEQYF TRBJ2-7 . many TRBV14
TGTGCCAGTAGGGGACAGAGAAACTACGAGCAGTACTTC CASRGQRNYEQYF TRBJ2-7 TRBD1 . TRBV19
TGTGCCAGCAGCCGATCACCTCAGGGGGCAGATACGCAGTATTTT CASSRSPQGADTQYF TRBJ2-3 TRBD1 . TRBV6-1
TGCAGTGCTAGTACCCTAGACGACCAAGAGACCCAGTACTTC CSASTLDDQETQYF TRBJ2-5 . many TRBV20-1
TGTGCCAGCAGCCTACGGACAGGGGATCGGGAAAAACTGTTTTTT CASSLRTGDREKLFF TRBJ1-4 TRBD1 many TRBV9
TGTGCCAGCAGCGCCCCCTTTTCGAGCGGGAGTAAAGATACGCAGTATTTT CASSAPFSSGSKDTQYF TRBJ2-3 TRBD2 few TRBV9
TGCAGTGCTAGACCTCGCGGGGGGGTTGAAAAACTGTTTTTT CSARPRGGVEKLFF TRBJ1-4 . . TRBV20-1
TGTGCCAGCAGCAAGGGGACAGCCCGCGAGCAGTACTTC CASSKGTAREQYF TRBJ2-7 TRBD1 many TRBV11-3
TGTGCCAGCAGTAACCCCAGGGGTGGCTACACCTTC CASSNPRGGYTF TRBJ1-2 . few TRBV27
TGCGCCAGCAGCCCCTGGGGGGGAACAGATACGCAGTATTTT CASSPWGGTDTQYF TRBJ2-3 TRBD2 many TRBV5-1
TGTGCCAGCAGCCAAGATAGGTTAGCGGGGGCCTTTGAGCAGTACTTC CASSQDRLAGAFEQYF TRBJ2-7 TRBD2 few TRBV14
TGTGCCAGCAGCTTAGGGAGGGGGAGTAGCGGGAGGGCCGTTTACAATGAGCAGTTCTTC CASSLGRGSSGRAVYNEQFF TRBJ2-1 TRBD2 many TRBV7-2
TGTGCCAGCAGTTACGGAGTAGCGGGAGACGGAAATGAGCAGTTCTTC CASSYGVAGDGNEQFF TRBJ2-1 TRBD2 . TRBV6-5
TGTGCCAGCAGCACGAGGGCCGCCGGGGAGCTGTTTTTT CASSTRAAGELFF TRBJ2-2 . few TRBV5-6
TGTGCCAGAGGGACTAGCGGGACGGCGGGGAATGAGCAGTTCTTC CARGTSGTAGNEQFF TRBJ2-1 TRBD2 many TRBV2
TGTGCCATCCCCCGGACTAGCGGGAGGGCCCTCAATGAGCAGTTCTTC CAIPRTSGRALNEQFF TRBJ2-1 TRBD2 . TRBV12-3/TRBV12-4
TGTGCCAGCAGTTTATACCGACCCTACAATGAGCAGTTCTTC CASSLYRPYNEQFF TRBJ2-1 . many TRBV27
TGTGCCAGCAGTCAAAGTGACGGGGGTTATCAGCCCCAGCATTTT CASSQSDGGYQPQHF TRBJ1-5 . . TRBV7-9
TGTGCCAGCAGTCCCCGGGACAGGGGAATAAGCAATCAGCCCCAGCATTTT CASSPRDRGISNQPQHF TRBJ1-5 TRBD1 . TRBV2
TGTGCCAGCAGCCCAACACTGGGACTAGACTACAATGAGCAGTTCTTC CASSPTLGLDYNEQFF TRBJ2-1 TRBD2 few TRBV11-3
TGTGCCAGCAGCCAAGAAGCTAGCGGAAACACCGGGGAGCTGTTTTTT CASSQEASGNTGELFF TRBJ2-2 TRBD2 few TRBV3-1
TGCGCCAGCAGCCAAGATTTTGGGCTCACCCAGCGGGGCTACACCTTC CASSQDFGLTQRGYTF TRBJ1-2 . few TRBV4-1
TGTGCCAGCAGCTTTGGGGCTTACTCTGGAAACACCATATATTTT CASSFGAYSGNTIYF TRBJ1-3 . few TRBV13
TGTGCCTCAGGGGGATGGGGGAGTGAAAAACTGTTTTTT CASGGWGSEKLFF TRBJ1-4 TRBD1 many TRBV2